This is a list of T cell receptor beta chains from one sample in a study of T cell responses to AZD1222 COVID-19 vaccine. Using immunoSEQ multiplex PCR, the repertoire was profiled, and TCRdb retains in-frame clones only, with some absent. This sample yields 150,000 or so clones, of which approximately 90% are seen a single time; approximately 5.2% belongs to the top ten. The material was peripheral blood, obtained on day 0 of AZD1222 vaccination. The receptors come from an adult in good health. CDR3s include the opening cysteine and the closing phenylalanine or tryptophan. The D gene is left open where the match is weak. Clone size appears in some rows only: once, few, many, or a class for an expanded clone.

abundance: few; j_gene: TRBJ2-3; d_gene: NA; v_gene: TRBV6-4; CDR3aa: CASSPGDGGGTDTQYF; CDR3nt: TGTGCCAGCAGTCCCGGCGATGGTGGGGGGACAGATACGCAGTATTTT
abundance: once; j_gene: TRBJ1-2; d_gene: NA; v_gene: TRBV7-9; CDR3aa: CASSPQGPENYGYTF; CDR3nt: TGTGCCAGCAGCCCTCAGGGTCCAGAGAACTATGGCTACACCTTC
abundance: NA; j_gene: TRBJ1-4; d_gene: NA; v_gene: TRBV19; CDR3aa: CASSKIGGTNEKLFF; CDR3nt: TGTGCCAGTAGTAAAATCGGCGGGACTAATGAAAAACTGTTTTTT
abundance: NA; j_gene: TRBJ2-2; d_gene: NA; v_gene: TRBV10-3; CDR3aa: CAISENTGKAGELFF; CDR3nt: TGTGCCATCAGTGAGAATACAGGGAAAGCCGGGGAGCTGTTTTTT
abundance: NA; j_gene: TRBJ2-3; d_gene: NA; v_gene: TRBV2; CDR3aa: CASRRSTDTQYF; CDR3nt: TGTGCCAGTCGGAGGTCCACAGATACGCAGTATTTT
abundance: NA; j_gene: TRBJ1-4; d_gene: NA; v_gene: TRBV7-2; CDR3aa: CASSLGATNEKLFF; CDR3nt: TGTGCCAGCAGCTTAGGAGCAACTAATGAAAAACTGTTTTTT
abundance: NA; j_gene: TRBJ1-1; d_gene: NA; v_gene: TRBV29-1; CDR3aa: CSVAQGNTEAFF; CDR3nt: TGCAGCGTTGCCCAGGGGAACACTGAAGCTTTCTTT
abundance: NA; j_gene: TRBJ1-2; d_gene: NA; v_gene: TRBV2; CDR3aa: CASSTAGSYYGYTF; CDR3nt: TGTGCCAGCAGTACCGCCGGGAGCTACTACGGCTACACCTTC
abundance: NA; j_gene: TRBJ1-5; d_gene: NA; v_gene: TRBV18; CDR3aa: CASSPGENQPQHF; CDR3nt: TGTGCCAGCTCACCAGGAGAAAATCAGCCCCAGCATTTT
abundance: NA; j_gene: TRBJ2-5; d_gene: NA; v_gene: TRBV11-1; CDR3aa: CASSLAREETQYF; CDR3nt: TGTGCCAGCAGCTTGGCCAGGGAAGAGACCCAGTACTTC
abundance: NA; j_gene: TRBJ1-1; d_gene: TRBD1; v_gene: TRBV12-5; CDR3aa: CASAPADRWNTEAFF; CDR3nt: TGTGCTAGTGCCCCAGCGGACAGGTGGAACACTGAAGCTTTCTTT
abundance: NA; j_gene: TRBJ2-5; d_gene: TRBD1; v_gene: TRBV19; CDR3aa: CASSRRQGFETQYF; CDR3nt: TGTGCCAGTAGCCGACGACAGGGTTTCGAGACCCAGTACTTC
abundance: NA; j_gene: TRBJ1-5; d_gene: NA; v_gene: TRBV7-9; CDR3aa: CASSSGGDQPQHF; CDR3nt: TGTGCCAGCAGCTCAGGAGGGGATCAGCCCCAGCATTTT
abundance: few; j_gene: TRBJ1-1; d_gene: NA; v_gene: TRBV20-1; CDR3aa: CSARGGTEAFF; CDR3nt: TGCAGTGCTAGGGGTGGTACTGAAGCTTTCTTT
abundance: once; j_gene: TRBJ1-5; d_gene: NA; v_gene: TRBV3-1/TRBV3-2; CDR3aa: CASSEGGGPQHF; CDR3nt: TGTGCCAGCAGCGAGGGGGGTGGGCCCCAGCATTTT
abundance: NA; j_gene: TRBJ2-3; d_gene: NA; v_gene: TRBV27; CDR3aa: CASSILFRAGATDTQYF; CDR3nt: TGTGCCAGCAGCATTCTCTTCCGCGCAGGGGCCACAGATACGCAGTATTTT
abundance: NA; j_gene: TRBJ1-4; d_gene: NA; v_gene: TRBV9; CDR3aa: CASSPRPGGGPTNEKLFF; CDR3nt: TGTGCCAGCAGCCCGCGCCCGGGGGGAGGACCGACTAATGAAAAACTGTTTTTT
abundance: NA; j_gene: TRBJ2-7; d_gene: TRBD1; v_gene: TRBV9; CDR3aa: CASSVRDSSYEQYF; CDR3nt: TGTGCCAGCAGCGTCCGGGACAGCTCCTACGAGCAGTACTTC
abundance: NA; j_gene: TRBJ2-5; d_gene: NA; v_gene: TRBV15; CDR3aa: CATSRNLETQYF; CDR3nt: TGTGCCACCAGCAGAAACCTAGAGACCCAGTACTTC
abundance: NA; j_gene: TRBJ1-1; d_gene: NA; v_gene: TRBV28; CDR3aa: CASSLLPGLLHPFEAFF; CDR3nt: TGTGCCAGCAGTTTATTACCGGGCCTTCTCCACCCTTTTGAAGCTTTCTTT
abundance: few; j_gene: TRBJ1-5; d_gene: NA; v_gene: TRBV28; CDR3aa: CASSAQVGNNQPQHF; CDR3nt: TGTGCCAGCAGTGCACAGGTGGGAAACAATCAGCCCCAGCATTTT
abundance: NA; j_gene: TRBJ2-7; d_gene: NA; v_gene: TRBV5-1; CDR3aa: CASSYTVNSYEQYF; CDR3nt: TGCGCCAGCAGCTACACAGTAAACTCCTACGAGCAGTACTTC
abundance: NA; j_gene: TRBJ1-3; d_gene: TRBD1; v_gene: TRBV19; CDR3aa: CASSARTGYSGNTIYF; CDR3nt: TGTGCCAGTAGTGCCCGGACAGGGTATTCTGGAAACACCATATATTTT
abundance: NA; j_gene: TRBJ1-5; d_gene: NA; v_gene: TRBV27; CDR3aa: CASRPGAGEGPQHF; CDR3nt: TGTGCCAGCAGGCCCGGAGCGGGGGAAGGGCCCCAGCATTTT
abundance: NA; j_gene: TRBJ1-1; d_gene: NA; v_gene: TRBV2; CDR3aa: CASMAARTNTEAFF; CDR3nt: TGTGCCAGCATGGCCGCACGGACCAACACTGAAGCTTTCTTT
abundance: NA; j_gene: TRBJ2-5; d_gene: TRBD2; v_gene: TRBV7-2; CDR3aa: CASSTGGGRVETQYF; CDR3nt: TGTGCCAGCAGCACCGGAGGCGGGAGGGTAGAGACCCAGTACTTC
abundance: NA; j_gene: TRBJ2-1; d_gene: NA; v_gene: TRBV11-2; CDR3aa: CASSRTVSSYNEQFF; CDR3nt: TGTGCCAGCAGCCGCACTGTAAGCTCCTACAATGAGCAGTTCTTC